The present T cell receptor (beta chain) was sequenced within a study of early T cells in non-severe SARS-CoV-2 infection. Separate cDNA molecules each had unique molecular identifiers attached to them. TCRdb re-analysed the 5' RACE reads in MiXCR, keeping a single row per CDR3 protein. Of under 60,000 distinct CDR3 sequences in the sample, 8% to 9% were seen once. The V end lost 0 bases, the J end lost 4 bases, and 16 bases lay between the germline ends. The germline V gene has CDR1 DFQATT and CDR2 SNEGSKA (reference sequence). The CDR3 sequence is 15 residues long. This clonotype was detected ten times or more.

This TCR was sampled from an adult who was a healthcare worker with PCR-confirmed SARS-CoV-2 infection or an uninfected control (not recorded which). Material for sequencing was whole blood. The rearrangement uses TRBV20-1 and TRBJ2-7; D is possibly TRBD1 or TRBD2 (5 bases each). This CDR3 reads CSARDYRTGGYEQYF. CDR3 sequence (DNA): TGCAGTGCTAGAGATTACCGGACTGGGGGATACGAGCAGTACTTC.